This T cell receptor (beta chain) was identified during a study of blood T cell repertoires in COVID-19. Living in 24 US areas, the participants were between roughly 18 and 89 years of age. The recovered donors of Cohort 3 showed two negative PCRs, clearance, or symptom resolution. This CDR3 has 15 amino acids. The V gene end was trimmed by 5 bases and the J gene end by 7 bases; junction bases not matched to a gene: 14. From germline, CDR1 is SGHDT and CDR2 YYEEEE. TCRdb keeps only in-frame clones here, not all; method: immunoSEQ multiplex PCR. The table lists fewer than 400,000 clones, 80% to 90% of them singletons, with 8.9% in the top ten.

This sequence joins TRBV5-6 and TRBJ1-1; 7 nucleotides match TRBD1. This TCR came from a woman aged 18 to 35 who had recovered from COVID-19. The sequenced sample was PBMCs or T cells enriched from blood (not recorded which). CDR3 residues: CASSYFPGQKVEAFF. In nucleotides, the CDR3 is TGTGCCAGCAGTTACTTCCCGGGACAGAAAGTTGAAGCTTTCTTT.